The next 2 T cell receptor beta chains were all read from a single sample in a study of cytomegalovirus exposure and HLA in healthy donors. This table comes from immunoSEQ multiplex PCR, and its TCRdb copy is limited to in-frame clones, with some not included. The table lists about 150,000 clones, just over 85% of them singletons. The sequenced material came from PBMCs. These TCRs come from a human donor in good health.

V is TRBV6-6 and J is TRBJ1-1; D is undetermined. The CDR3 has 15 residues. V was pared by 2 bases and J by 0 bases, with 10 bases between. CDR1 MNHNY and CDR2 SVGAGI come from the germline V gene (reference sequence). The CDR3 coding sequence is TGTGCCAGCAGTTACCCCCCGGGGATGAACACTGAAGCTTTCTTT. The encoded protein is CASSYPPGMNTEAFF.

The gene calls are TRBV6-1 and TRBJ1-4; 7 bases are shared with TRBD1. There are 14 residues in the CDR3. The trim removed 6 bases at V and 3 bases at J, leaving 4 bases unmatched. Germline V gene data show CDR1 as MNHNS and CDR2 as SASEGT. CDR3 nucleotide sequence: TGTGCCAGCAGGACGAGGGGGCCTAATGAAAAACTGTTTTTT. The encoded protein is CASRTRGPNEKLFF.